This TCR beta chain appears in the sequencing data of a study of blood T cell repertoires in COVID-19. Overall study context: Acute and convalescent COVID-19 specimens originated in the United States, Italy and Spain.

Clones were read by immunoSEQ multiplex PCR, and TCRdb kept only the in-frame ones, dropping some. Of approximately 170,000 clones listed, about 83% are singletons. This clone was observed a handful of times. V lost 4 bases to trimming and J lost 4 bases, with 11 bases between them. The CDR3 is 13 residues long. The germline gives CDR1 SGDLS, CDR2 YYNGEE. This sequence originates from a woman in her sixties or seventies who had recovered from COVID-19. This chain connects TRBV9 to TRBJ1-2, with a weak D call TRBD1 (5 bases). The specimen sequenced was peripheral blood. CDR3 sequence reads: CASSPLGLYGYTF. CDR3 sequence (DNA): TGTGCCAGCAGCCCGTTGGGGCTCTATGGCTACACCTTC.